This T cell receptor (beta chain) is drawn from a study of type 1 regulatory T cells. CDR3 length: 13 amino acids. Trimming took off 5 bases at V and 5 bases at J, with 9 bases between the two ends. About this clonotype: Its antigen is not identified.

Each CDR3 protein gets one entry after TCRdb re-called the reads with MiXCR. The sample shows about 62,000 distinct CDR3 sequences, 62% of them seen only once. The V gene is TRBV12-3 or TRBV12-4, the J gene TRBJ2-2; a possible D gene is TRBD1 (5 bases). The receptor's source is a human donor in good health. The specimen was cultured non-Tr1 T cells, either the whole culture or a sorted T cell fraction (not recorded which). The CDR3: CASSQQGTGELFF. CDR3 DNA: TGTGCCAGCAGTCAGCAGGGTACCGGGGAGCTGTTTTTT.